This T cell receptor (beta chain) comes out of a study of persistence of HIV-infected CD4 T cells. Study as a whole: Blood samples, up to roughly 200 mL, came from multiple time points, except two leukapheresis donors sampled once. Study-wide results and caveats: The rare CMV-responding cells with HIV-1 proviruses were not separately TCR-sequenced. Antigen-responding cells were enriched for degenerate expanded CDR3beta sequences.

The libraries were made with immunoSEQ version 4 in survey mode. The data were produced by immunoSEQ multiplex PCR, yet TCRdb's version contains in-frame clones alone and is incomplete. The sample has just under 65,000 clones, more than 70% seen once. Cells were stimulated with overlapping HIV-1 Gag 15-mer peptides. Memory cells lacking CD40L and CD69 with high CD45RO were sorted. As concerns this clone: Its antigen is unidentified.

Germline CDR1 reads MGHRA; CDR2 reads YSYEKL. This CDR3 spans 15 amino acids. V lost 3 bases to trimming and J lost 4 bases, with 15 bases between them. J is TRBJ1-1 and V is TRBV4-1; no clear D gene. This TCR was recovered from an adult man with HIV who was CMV-seropositive. This sample comprised CD4+ T cells sorted from PBMCs after 18-hour stimulation, obtained from a patient who received antiretroviral therapy. CDR3 DNA: TGCGCCAGCAGCCACTCCCTCGGCGATCGCACTGAAGCTTTCTTT. Its translation: CASSHSLGDRTEAFF.